This T cell receptor (beta chain) was identified during a study of T cells in Graves' hyperthyroidism and ophthalmopathy. Researchers amplified the TCR beta CDR3 regions from RNA transcripts. TCR CDR3 regions were first amplified by RT-PCR with HTBI primers. TCRdb called the multiplex PCR reads again in MiXCR, with one record for every CDR3 protein. The table has some 320,000 distinct CDR3 sequences, roughly 15% seen once. The length of the CDR3 is 13 residues. From germline, CDR1 is DFQATT and CDR2 SNEGSKA (reference sequence). V was clipped by 3 bases and J by 9 bases; unmatched bases: 11. Fresh peripheral blood, approximately 9.1 ml, was the source of the PBMCs. Study results and limitations: Clonotypes that were expanded in thyroid above 0.001 mostly appeared in blood too.

Turning to this clonotype: Its antigen is unidentified.

The sequenced sample was blood. The rearrangement uses TRBV20-1 and TRBJ2-7, with TRBD1 matching 7 bases. The receptor comes from a woman aged 40 to 49 with Graves' ophthalmopathy. CDR3 nucleotide sequence: TGCAGTGCTAGGGGAGTAGACAGGGCGGGGCAGTACTTC. It specifies CSARGVDRAGQYF.